This is a list of T cell receptor beta chains from one sample in a study of shared clonotypes between healthy human individuals. Sequencing was performed with immunoSEQ multiplex PCR; in TCRdb, only in-frame clones are kept and a portion is missing. The sample includes some 2.3 million clones, more than 80% of them seen just once. Sequencing was performed on naive CD4+ T cells from PBMCs. The receptor source for this set is a man younger than 30 in good health. Some clones in this sample may be carry-over from other donors' samples. Each CDR3 is given with its conserved first and last residue.

CSARGLAGLSEQFF	TRBV29-1	TRBJ2-1
CASRPRTGENGYTF	TRBV6-1	TRBJ1-2
CASSSPGGGDEAFF	TRBV28	TRBJ1-1
CASSLLAGAPGELFF	TRBV11-3	TRBJ2-2
CASSEQGRGYTF	TRBV25-1	TRBJ1-2
CASSLVRAGRSQPQHF	TRBV7-9	TRBJ1-5
CASSPDNYGYTF	TRBV5-1	TRBJ1-2
CASSTRTMNTEAFF	TRBV19	TRBJ1-1
CASGLPTGRNTEAFF	TRBV12-5	TRBJ1-1
CASRKSSGRASSYEQYF	TRBV10-2	TRBJ2-7
CASKGSEIYEQYF	TRBV2	TRBJ2-7
CASSASGNTEAFF	TRBV19	TRBJ1-1
CATSRDLGPYEQYF	TRBV15	TRBJ2-7
CASSLGTSGSGQTQYF	TRBV7-2	TRBJ2-3
CSVEDQRTGGDTIYF	TRBV29-1	TRBJ1-3
CASSSPDRAFNYGYTF	TRBV5-1	TRBJ1-2
CASSISQGGSNQPQHF	TRBV19	TRBJ1-5
CASSLTHPGGSEAFF	TRBV5-1	TRBJ1-1
CASSLGQAKETQYF	TRBV5-4	TRBJ2-5
CASSEGQTSNQPQHF	TRBV2	TRBJ1-5
CASSLDGDSNQPQHF	TRBV5-1	TRBJ1-5
CASSPRISYEQFF	TRBV7-8	TRBJ2-1
CASSLLGTGDSYEQYF	TRBV5-6	TRBJ2-7
CASSPGQGPYNEQFF	TRBV5-4	TRBJ2-1
CASRNRTTDSEQYF	TRBV5-4	TRBJ2-7
CASSLREGGEQYF	TRBV7-3	TRBJ2-7
CAWSLGDARGQYF	TRBV30	TRBJ2-5
CASSLRQEHNEQFF	TRBV5-1	TRBJ2-1
CASGGTGTSYNEQFF	TRBV2	TRBJ2-1
CASSLAFMASGREKFF	TRBV7-8	TRBJ2-1
CAISDRRQLAGYTF	TRBV10-3	TRBJ1-2
CASSLPLLPQHF	TRBV7-8	TRBJ1-5
CSARQGVGYEQYF	TRBV29-1	TRBJ2-7
CATSRVVQGYEQYF	TRBV15	TRBJ2-7
CASSLGGSRNEQYF	TRBV28	TRBJ2-7
CASSFEFGAGTTYEQYF	TRBV5-1	TRBJ2-7
CASSKRADQETQYF	TRBV21-1	TRBJ2-5
CASREGGQPYEQYF	TRBV27	TRBJ2-7
CASIQREGGYNEQFF	TRBV5-1	TRBJ2-1
CASSPSDTQYF	TRBV18	TRBJ2-3
CASSLLGGQGRPHFF	TRBV28	TRBJ1-1
CASRTAVAFWEKLFF	TRBV7-7	TRBJ1-4
CASSLRGLNTEAFF	TRBV5-6	TRBJ1-1
CASSPTGTPQPQHF	TRBV19	TRBJ1-5
CASSIDRGWNEQFF	TRBV19	TRBJ2-1
CSVSVGLASYNEQFF	TRBV29-1	TRBJ2-1
CASSLGGRGTDTQYF	TRBV28	TRBJ2-3
CASSPPWGRALRNTEAFF	TRBV28	TRBJ1-1
CASSFRGGLNTEAFF	TRBV5-4	TRBJ1-1
CASSLALGGGGYTF	TRBV28	TRBJ1-2
CASSFGRSNQPQHF	TRBV7-9	TRBJ1-5
CASSYYWGAQEQYF	TRBV6-5	TRBJ2-7
CATLKFRDAVGLNTEAFF	TRBV5-1	TRBJ1-1
CATNPQGGPNTGELFF	TRBV5-1	TRBJ2-2
CSTSGTGSYNEQFF	TRBV29-1	TRBJ2-1
CASSPRTHGNYGYTF	TRBV19	TRBJ1-2